The rows below give T cell receptor beta chains drawn from one sample of a study of beta chain features in type 1 diabetes. Sequenced by immunoSEQ multiplex PCR; TCRdb stores in-frame clones only, minus some. The data contain under 200,000 clones, approximately 8.1% of them singletons. Sequencing was done on a sample of central memory CD4+ T cells from blood. Source of these receptors: a man younger than 35 in good health. CDR3s include the opening cysteine and the closing phenylalanine or tryptophan. A D gene is named only where the DNA matches it firmly. The listing skips clone size in some rows; elsewhere it reads once, few, many or a size class.

D: .; size: many; V: TRBV30; J: TRBJ2-6; CDR3: CAWGGRPGANVLTF; DNA: TGTGCCTGGGGCGGTCGGCCTGGGGCCAACGTCCTGACTTTC
D: TRBD2; size: .; V: TRBV14; J: TRBJ2-2; CDR3: CASSRGRDTGELFF; DNA: TGTGCCAGCAGCCGGGGGAGGGACACCGGGGAGCTGTTTTTT
D: .; size: .; V: TRBV28; J: TRBJ1-5; CDR3: CATTNGQLNQPQHF; DNA: TGTGCCACCACCAACGGACAGCTCAATCAGCCCCAGCATTTT
D: TRBD2; size: .; V: TRBV9; J: TRBJ2-1; CDR3: CASSVGGSTYNEQFF; DNA: TGTGCCAGCAGCGTAGGCGGGAGTACCTACAATGAGCAGTTCTTC
D: .; size: few; V: TRBV6-1; J: TRBJ1-5; CDR3: CASSEFGRVNQPQHF; DNA: TGTGCCAGCAGTGAATTTGGCAGGGTGAATCAGCCCCAGCATTTT
D: TRBD1; size: many; V: TRBV29-1; J: TRBJ2-7; CDR3: CSARDRGYEQYF; DNA: TGCAGCGCGCGGGACAGGGGCTACGAGCAGTACTTC
D: .; size: once; V: TRBV18; J: TRBJ1-1; CDR3: CASSPNPDSLNTEAFF; DNA: TGTGCCAGCTCACCAAACCCCGACAGCTTGAACACTGAAGCTTTCTTT
D: .; size: .; V: TRBV7-5; J: TRBJ2-7; CDR3: CASSTGGDYEQYF; DNA: TGTGCCAGCAGTACAGGGGGAGACTACGAGCAGTACTTC
D: TRBD2; size: .; V: TRBV30; J: TRBJ2-2; CDR3: CAWSGLAGANTGELFF; DNA: TGTGCCTGGAGCGGGTTAGCGGGGGCTAACACCGGGGAGCTGTTTTTT
D: .; size: many; V: TRBV7-2; J: TRBJ1-1; CDR3: CASSDRRLNTEAFF; DNA: TGTGCCAGCAGCGACAGGAGACTGAACACTGAAGCTTTCTTT
D: TRBD2; size: few; V: TRBV28; J: TRBJ2-7; CDR3: CASSLWQASGTYEQYF; DNA: TGTGCCAGCAGTTTATGGCAGGCTAGCGGGACCTACGAGCAGTACTTC
D: TRBD1; size: few; V: TRBV29-1; J: TRBJ2-1; CDR3: CSVKGQGAYNEQFF; DNA: TGCAGCGTGAAAGGACAGGGGGCCTACAATGAGCAGTTCTTC
D: .; size: many; V: TRBV7-2; J: TRBJ1-6; CDR3: CASSFREPNSPLHF; DNA: TGTGCCAGCAGCTTCCGGGAACCTAATTCACCCCTCCACTTT
D: TRBD1; size: few; V: TRBV7-8; J: TRBJ1-5; CDR3: CASSLAQQGVNQPQHF; DNA: TGTGCCAGCAGCTTAGCGCAACAGGGGGTCAATCAGCCCCAGCATTTT
D: .; size: few; V: TRBV7-3; J: TRBJ2-7; CDR3: CASSSPESREQYF; DNA: TGTGCCAGCAGTTCCCCCGAGTCGAGAGAGCAGTACTTC
D: .; size: few; V: TRBV4-2; J: TRBJ1-1; CDR3: CASSQDLDYVGKAFF; DNA: TGTGCCAGCAGCCAAGATTTGGATTACGTGGGCAAGGCTTTCTTT
D: TRBD1; size: few; V: TRBV9; J: TRBJ1-2; CDR3: CASRRGQGASYGYTF; DNA: TGTGCCAGCAGGAGGGGACAGGGGGCTTCCTATGGCTACACCTTC
D: .; size: many; V: TRBV5-1; J: TRBJ1-2; CDR3: CASSFQGNYGYTF; DNA: TGCGCCAGCAGCTTTCAGGGGAACTATGGCTACACCTTC
D: TRBD1; size: few; V: TRBV7-9; J: TRBJ2-5; CDR3: CASSLRSGTGERETQYF; DNA: TGTGCCAGCAGCTTGAGATCCGGGACAGGGGAGCGGGAGACCCAGTACTTC
D: .; size: .; V: TRBV18; J: TRBJ1-1; CDR3: CASSQIGQSSEAFF; DNA: TGTGCCAGCTCACAAATAGGACAGTCGTCTGAAGCTTTCTTT
D: .; size: .; V: TRBV9; J: TRBJ2-5; CDR3: CASSVGVTGQETQYF; DNA: TGTGCCAGCAGCGTAGGGGTGACTGGGCAAGAGACCCAGTACTTC
D: TRBD2; size: .; V: TRBV18; J: TRBJ2-7; CDR3: CASSSGSNYEQYF; DNA: TGTGCCAGCTCTAGCGGGAGTAATTACGAGCAGTACTTC
D: .; size: .; V: TRBV7-2; J: TRBJ1-4; CDR3: CASSLHGATNEKLFF; DNA: TGTGCCAGCAGCTTACACGGGGCAACTAATGAAAAACTGTTTTTT
D: .; size: .; V: TRBV7-2; J: TRBJ1-3; CDR3: CASFGRAEGNTIYF; DNA: TGTGCCAGCTTCGGCAGGGCAGAAGGAAACACCATATATTTT
D: .; size: .; V: TRBV4-3; J: TRBJ2-3; CDR3: CASSPLVVGGMGDTQYF; DNA: TGCGCCAGCAGCCCCCTAGTCGTAGGCGGGATGGGAGATACGCAGTATTTT
D: TRBD1; size: .; V: TRBV29-1; J: TRBJ1-3; CDR3: CSAHTGGSGNTIYF; DNA: TGCAGCGCACACACAGGGGGGTCTGGAAACACCATATATTTT
D: TRBD2; size: few; V: TRBV7-3; J: TRBJ2-1; CDR3: CASSKGTSGSEQFF; DNA: TGTGCCAGCAGCAAGGGGACTAGCGGGAGTGAGCAGTTCTTC
D: TRBD1; size: .; V: TRBV7-2; J: TRBJ1-1; CDR3: CASSLAFRTGVNTEAFF; DNA: TGTGCCAGCAGCTTAGCCTTTAGGACAGGGGTGAACACTGAAGCTTTCTTT
D: .; size: many; V: TRBV7-2; J: TRBJ2-1; CDR3: CASSFSREQFF; DNA: TGTGCCAGCAGCTTCTCGCGGGAGCAGTTCTTC
D: TRBD1; size: few; V: TRBV5-4; J: TRBJ1-2; CDR3: CASSRGTDNYGYTF; DNA: TGTGCCAGCAGCAGGGGGACAGACAACTATGGCTACACCTTC
D: .; size: .; V: TRBV2; J: TRBJ2-7; CDR3: CASSVVARTYEQYF; DNA: TGTGCCAGCAGTGTAGTAGCGAGAACCTACGAGCAGTACTTC
D: .; size: few; V: TRBV6-6; J: TRBJ1-2; CDR3: CASSRGANYGYTF; DNA: TGTGCCAGCAGCCGGGGAGCTAACTATGGCTACACCTTC
D: .; size: few; V: TRBV5-1; J: TRBJ2-2; CDR3: CASSLRPQGTNTGELFF; DNA: TGCGCCAGCAGCTTGCGACCACAGGGCACGAACACCGGGGAGCTGTTTTTT
D: .; size: .; V: TRBV18; J: TRBJ1-1; CDR3: CASSPRTNMNTEAFF; DNA: TGTGCCAGCTCACCACGGACAAACATGAACACTGAAGCTTTCTTT
D: TRBD1; size: few; V: TRBV28; J: TRBJ1-5; CDR3: CASTTRPGTGRNQPQHF; DNA: TGTGCCAGCACCACCCGGCCGGGGACAGGGCGCAATCAGCCCCAGCATTTT
D: .; size: .; V: TRBV7-2; J: TRBJ1-2; CDR3: CASSITTGSGMGYTF; DNA: TGTGCCAGCAGCATAACGACAGGAAGTGGTATGGGCTACACCTTC
D: TRBD2; size: few; V: TRBV9; J: TRBJ2-3; CDR3: CASSVETSGIDTQYF; DNA: TGTGCCAGCAGCGTAGAAACTAGCGGGATAGATACGCAGTATTTT
D: .; size: few; V: TRBV11-2; J: TRBJ2-5; CDR3: CASSRGAGQETQYF; DNA: TGTGCCAGCAGCCGAGGCGCGGGCCAAGAGACCCAGTACTTC
D: .; size: few; V: TRBV27; J: TRBJ2-7; CDR3: CASSLSAVSEQYF; DNA: TGTGCCAGCAGTTTATCCGCTGTTAGCGAGCAGTACTTC
D: TRBD2; size: few; V: TRBV6-4; J: TRBJ2-1; CDR3: CASSRERGGYNEQFF; DNA: TGTGCCAGCAGTCGGGAGCGGGGGGGATACAATGAGCAGTTCTTC
D: TRBD2; size: many; V: TRBV7-2; J: TRBJ2-2; CDR3: CASSSPGLASGGELFF; DNA: TGTGCCAGCAGCTCGCCGGGACTAGCGTCTGGCGGGGAGCTGTTTTTT
D: TRBD2; size: .; V: TRBV4-3; J: TRBJ2-7; CDR3: CASSQDRGLAGYEQYF; DNA: TGCGCCAGCAGCCAAGATCGGGGACTAGCGGGCTACGAGCAGTACTTC
D: TRBD1; size: .; V: TRBV27; J: TRBJ1-2; CDR3: CASSSVNSGQGIGYTF; DNA: TGTGCCAGCAGTTCTGTAAATTCGGGACAGGGGATTGGCTACACCTTC
D: .; size: .; V: TRBV7-2; J: TRBJ1-1; CDR3: CASSLEGVREAFF; DNA: TGTGCCAGCAGCTTAGAAGGGGTCAGAGAAGCTTTCTTT
D: .; size: .; V: TRBV5-1; J: TRBJ2-6; CDR3: CASSGRDSGANVLTF; DNA: TGCGCCAGCAGCGGGCGAGACTCTGGGGCCAACGTCCTGACTTTC
D: .; size: .; V: TRBV7-9; J: TRBJ2-5; CDR3: CASSLEQGGVTQYF; DNA: TGTGCCAGCAGCTTAGAGCAGGGCGGCGTGACCCAGTACTTC
D: .; size: many; V: TRBV19; J: TRBJ2-5; CDR3: CASSETGSQETQYF; DNA: TGTGCCAGTAGCGAGACAGGCTCTCAAGAGACCCAGTACTTC
D: .; size: many; V: TRBV6-5; J: TRBJ2-5; CDR3: CATHDSGVVYF; DNA: TGTGCCACCCATGACAGTGGGGTAGTGTACTTC
D: .; size: few; V: TRBV7-2; J: TRBJ2-7; CDR3: CASSPRQASYEQYF; DNA: TGTGCCAGCAGCCCACGGCAGGCCTCCTACGAGCAGTACTTC
D: TRBD1; size: few; V: TRBV5-4; J: TRBJ2-1; CDR3: CASIVQGANEQFF; DNA: TGTGCCAGCATCGTACAGGGGGCCAATGAGCAGTTCTTC
D: TRBD2; size: many; V: TRBV5-6; J: TRBJ2-3; CDR3: CASSDGTNTDTQYF; DNA: TGTGCCAGCAGCGACGGGACTAACACAGATACGCAGTATTTT
D: TRBD1; size: .; V: TRBV5-4; J: TRBJ1-2; CDR3: CASSSAGTGVKGYTF; DNA: TGTGCCAGCAGCAGTGCCGGGACAGGGGTAAAGGGCTACACCTTC
D: .; size: .; V: TRBV5-1; J: TRBJ1-1; CDR3: CASSLSLNTEAFF; DNA: TGCGCCAGCAGCTTGTCATTGAACACTGAAGCTTTCTTT
D: TRBD2; size: few; V: TRBV5-4; J: TRBJ2-5; CDR3: CASSLMMGGQETQYF; DNA: TGTGCCAGCAGCTTGATGATGGGGGGGCAAGAGACCCAGTACTTC
D: TRBD2; size: many; V: TRBV7-2; J: TRBJ2-3; CDR3: CASRRQGTTYTDTQYF; DNA: TGTGCCAGCAGGCGTCAAGGGACTACCTACACAGATACGCAGTATTTT
D: .; size: many; V: TRBV7-9; J: TRBJ2-3; CDR3: CASSSRLEGTDTQYF; DNA: TGTGCCAGCAGCTCAAGACTAGAGGGCACAGATACGCAGTATTTT
D: .; size: few; V: TRBV18; J: TRBJ2-7; CDR3: CASSPLPTGSYEQYF; DNA: TGTGCCAGCTCACCTCTTCCGACAGGATCCTACGAGCAGTACTTC